The 23 T cell receptor beta chains below come from one sample, sequenced in a study of cytomegalovirus exposure and HLA in healthy donors. TCRdb keeps only in-frame clones here, not all; method: immunoSEQ multiplex PCR. The data show 150,000 or so clones, with about 94% seen just once and less than 2% held by the top ten. Input material: PBMCs. These receptors were obtained from a man aged 18-30 years in good health and CMV-seropositive.

The CDR3 region has the DNA TGTGCCTCTAGTGAGGCGGCAGGGGTCAATCAGCCCCAGCATTTT. It translates to CASSEAAGVNQPQHF. The chain recombines TRBV19 with TRBJ1-5; TRBD1 might be the D (6 bases). The V end lost 11 bases, the J end lost 3 bases, and 20 bases lay between the germline ends. Germline V gene lookup returns CDR1 LNHDA and CDR2 SQIVND (reference sequence). This CDR3 spans 15 amino acids.

The chain is built from TRBV27 and TRBJ2-7, with D possibly matching TRBD1 (5 bases). Germline V gives CDR1 MNHEY, CDR2 SMNVEV (reference sequence). The CDR3 is 13 residues long. The V end lost 6 bases, the J end lost 0 bases, and 9 bases lay between the germline ends. CDR3 nucleotide sequence: TGTGCCAGCAGAGGTGACAGCTCCTACGAGCAGTACTTC. As protein: CASRGDSSYEQYF.

This chain uses TRBV28 with TRBJ2-1, with D maybe TRBD1 (5 bases). V was clipped by 10 bases and J by 0 bases, with 13 bases between them. CDR3 size: 14 residues. CDR1 and CDR2 from the germline V gene are MDHEN and SYDVKM. As DNA, the CDR3 is TGTGCCATATATACCAGGGACTCCTACAATGAGCAGTTCTTC. It translates to CAIYTRDSYNEQFF.

The J gene is TRBJ1-1, the V gene TRBV29-1; 10 bases align to TRBD1. The CDR3 totals 13 residues. J was trimmed by 5 bases and V by 6 bases; bases with no gene match: 6. Germline V gene sequence: CDR1 SQVTM, CDR2 ANQGSEA. The CDR3 reads CSVPGQGRTEAFF. The CDR3 coding sequence is TGCAGCGTCCCGGGACAGGGGAGGACTGAAGCTTTCTTT.

The genes are TRBV7-2 and TRBJ2-1; no firm D call. V was shortened by 6 bases and J by 8 bases, with 11 bases between the two germline ends. CDR3 length equals 12 residues. Germline lookup yields CDR1 SGHTA and CDR2 FQGNSA. CDR3 nucleotide sequence: TGTGCCAGCAGATCTTACTCTGATGAGCAGTTCTTC. It translates to CASRSYSDEQFF.

This chain links TRBV30 with TRBJ2-1, with a possible D match to TRBD2 (5 bases). This CDR3 region has 14 residues. In germline, CDR1 is GTSNPN, CDR2 SVGIG (reference sequence). Trimming took 5 bases from V and 2 from J, leaving 13 bases between them. The CDR3 sequence is CAWGERSTYNEQFF. CDR3 in DNA: TGTGCCTGGGGGGAGCGGAGCACCTACAATGAGCAGTTCTTC.

V usage is TRBV7-2 and J usage is TRBJ1-2; 8 positions match TRBD1. The CDR3 is 13 residues long. With V trimmed by 4 bases and J by 5 bases, 3 bases remained unmatched. Germline V CDR1 and CDR2: SGHTA, FQGNSA. The CDR3: CASSSGQGYGYTF. The DNA for the CDR3 is TGTGCCAGCAGCTCCGGACAGGGTTATGGCTACACCTTC.

The chain links TRBV30 to TRBJ1-1, with 7 bases aligning to TRBD1. Unmatched junction bases numbered 9, after V lost 4 bases and J lost 4 bases. CDR1 is GTSNPN and CDR2 is SVGIG in the germline V gene (reference sequence). This CDR3 comprises 14 residues. CDR3 loop: CAWMGQYLSTEAFF. The DNA for the CDR3 is TGTGCCTGGATGGGACAGTATCTGAGCACTGAAGCTTTCTTT.

The rearrangement links TRBV9 to TRBJ2-3; no clear D gene. This CDR3 is built from 15 residues. Germline CDR1 and CDR2: SGDLS and YYNGEE. Trimming shortened V by 4 bases and J by 1 base, and 13 bases separated the two germline ends. The CDR3 bases are TGTGCCAGCAGCCGTAGCTGGAGTGGCACAGATACGCAGTATTTT. This encodes CASSRSWSGTDTQYF.

The CDR3 bases are TGTGCCAGTAGTGGGGGACTGAGCTCCTACGAGCAGTACTTC. Translation gives CASSGGLSSYEQYF. This sequence joins TRBV19 and TRBJ2-7; the D gene is possibly TRBD2 (6 bases). The CDR3 runs to 14 residues. Germline V gene data show CDR1 as LNHDA and CDR2 as SQIVND (reference sequence). V shed 5 bases and J shed 0 bases, with 11 bases lying between them.

V is TRBV5-5 and J is TRBJ2-1; 10 positions match TRBD2. With 4 bases clipped from V and 0 bases from J, the junction kept 7 bases outside the gene matches. The CDR3 spans 17 residues. CDR1 and CDR2 from the germline V gene are SGHKS and YYEKEE (reference sequence). Here the CDR3 DNA reads TGTGCCAGCAGCATCATAGCGGGAGGCCCCTCCTACAATGAGCAGTTCTTC. Protein product: CASSIIAGGPSYNEQFF.

This rearrangement joins TRBV28 to TRBJ2-2; 8 positions agree with TRBD2. The CDR3 sequence is 16 residues long. The V gene's germline CDR1 is MDHEN and CDR2 SYDVKM. Losses at the gene ends were 5 bases for V and 4 bases for J; bases not matched to a gene: 9. Here the CDR3 reads CASSLLAEAFTGELFF. The CDR3 DNA sequence: TGTGCCAGCAGTCTACTAGCGGAGGCTTTCACCGGGGAGCTGTTTTTT.

The rearrangement joins TRBV21-1 to TRBJ1-1. TRBV21-1 is assigned pseudogene status. The CDR3 loop spans 10 amino acids. Written as DNA, the CDR3 is TGTGCCAGCTCGTACTCGGAAGCTTTCTTT. Its translation is CASSYSEAFF.

This chain joins TRBV7-8 and TRBJ1-5; weak D call: TRBD1 (5 bases). V lost 3 bases and J 7 bases, leaving 13 bases between the germline ends. Germline CDR1 reads SGHVS; CDR2 reads FQNEAQ. The CDR3 runs to 14 residues. CDR3: CASSFQNGGQPQHF. The CDR3, as DNA: TGTGCCAGCAGCTTTCAGAATGGGGGGCAGCCCCAGCATTTT. The full variable domain, its missing parts supplied by reference TRBV7-8 and TRBJ1-5, is GAGVSQSPRYKVAKRGQDVALRCDPISGHVSLFWYQQALGQGPEFLTYFQNEAQLDKSGLPSDRFFAERPEGSVSTLKIQRTQQEDSAVYLCASSFQNGGQPQHFGDGTRLSIL.

The gene calls are TRBV5-6 and TRBJ1-6, with D perhaps TRBD1 (5 bases). The CDR3 has 15 residues. Per the germline V gene, CDR1 is SGHDT and CDR2 is YYEEEE. Trimming took off 7 bases at V and 0 bases at J, with 11 bases between the two ends. This CDR3 is CASLRQSSYNSPLHF. The CDR3 DNA follows: TGTGCCAGCCTACGACAGAGCTCCTATAATTCACCCCTCCACTTT.

This chain joins TRBV5-1 and TRBJ1-2, with 7 bases matching TRBD1. Per the germline V gene, CDR1 is SGHRS and CDR2 is YFSETQ. The CDR3 length is 15 residues. With V trimmed by 3 bases and J by 5 bases, 10 bases remained unmatched. CDR3: CASSSGNRDRYGYTF. DNA of the CDR3: TGCGCCAGCAGCTCGGGTAACCGGGACAGATATGGCTACACCTTC.

V usage is TRBV5-4 and J usage is TRBJ1-3; TRBD1 matches 8 bases. V shed 5 bases and J 2 bases; nucleotides not matched to a gene: 3. The germline V gene has CDR1 SGHNT and CDR2 YYREEE (reference sequence). This CDR3 is 14 amino acids long. The CDR3 sequence is CASSSTGAGNTIYF. The CDR3 DNA sequence: TGTGCCAGCAGTTCGACAGGGGCTGGAAACACCATATATTTT.

This rearrangement joins TRBV28 to TRBJ2-7, with 9 bases aligning to TRBD1. The length of the CDR3 is 17 residues. Germline trimming cut 6 bases from V and 0 bases from J; bases unmatched to any gene: 12. Germline CDR1 reads MDHEN; CDR2 reads SYDVKM. CDR3 protein: CASSPNPGQGYSYEQYF. CDR3 coding DNA: TGTGCCAGCAGCCCAAATCCTGGACAGGGGTACTCCTACGAGCAGTACTTC.

The V call is TRBV27, the J call TRBJ1-2, with TRBD1 matching 7 bases. The CDR3 is 16 residues long. The trim removed 6 bases at V and 0 bases at J, leaving 10 bases unmatched. Per the germline V gene, CDR1 is MNHEY and CDR2 is SMNVEV (reference sequence). DNA for the CDR3: TGTGCCAGCAGACTTACCGGACAGGCCCCTAACTATGGCTACACCTTC. As protein: CASRLTGQAPNYGYTF.

V and J are TRBV9 and TRBJ1-1; D is perhaps TRBD1 (5 bases). The CDR3 extends over 17 amino acids. Germline V gene data show CDR1 as SGDLS and CDR2 as YYNGEE. Trimming shortened V by 0 bases and J by 4 bases, and 19 bases separated the two germline ends. The CDR3, as DNA: TGTGCCAGCAGCGTAGCCCCTGGGGGGGGATGGGGCACTGAAGCTTTCTTT. It codes for CASSVAPGGGWGTEAFF.

CDR3 amino acids: CSVGLPGLDTDTQYF. CDR3 nucleotides: TGCAGCGTTGGGTTACCGGGACTAGACACAGATACGCAGTATTTT. The V gene is TRBV29-1, the J gene TRBJ2-3; 8 bases are shared with TRBD2. Germline values: CDR1 SQVTM, CDR2 ANQGSEA. The trim removed 4 bases at V and 2 bases at J, leaving 8 bases unmatched. The CDR3 is 15 residues long.

This clone has just one count. J is TRBJ2-2 and V is TRBV27, with TRBD1 identical over 9 bases. V lost 5 bases to trimming and J lost 4 bases; unmatched junction nucleotides: 26. CDR1 is MNHEY, CDR2 SMNVEV, per germline (reference sequence). There are 22 residues in the CDR3. CDR3 in DNA: TGTGCCAGCAGTCCCCGATCGACGGAACAGGGGGCCTTGGTCCAGAGCACCGGGGAGCTGTTTTTT. Translating it yields CASSPRSTEQGALVQSTGELFF.

The chain is built from TRBV5-1 and TRBJ1-2, with unresolved D. CDR3 size: 15 residues. V dropped 4 bases and J dropped 7 bases, with 20 bases sitting between them. CDR1 SGHRS and CDR2 YFSETQ come from the germline V gene. The CDR3 sequence: CASSPERHLSSGYTF. CDR3 sequence (DNA): TGCGCCAGCAGCCCGGAAAGACACCTCTCATCTGGCTACACCTTC.